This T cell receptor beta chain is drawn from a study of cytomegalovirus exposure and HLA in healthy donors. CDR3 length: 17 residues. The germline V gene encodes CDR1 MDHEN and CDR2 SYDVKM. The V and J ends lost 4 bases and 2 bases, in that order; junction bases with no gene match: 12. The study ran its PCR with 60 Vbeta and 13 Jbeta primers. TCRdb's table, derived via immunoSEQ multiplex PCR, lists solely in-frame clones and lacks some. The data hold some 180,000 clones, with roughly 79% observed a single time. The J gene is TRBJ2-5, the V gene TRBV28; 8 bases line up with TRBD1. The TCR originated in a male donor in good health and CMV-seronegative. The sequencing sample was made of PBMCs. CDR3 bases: TGTGCCAGCAGTTACGGCCAGGGGGCGTATAGGCAAGAGACCCAGTACTTC. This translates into CASSYGQGAYRQETQYF.